The entry that follows covers one T cell receptor beta chain sequence. This clonotype was observed a few times. It lacks a known antigen. Within one base of it there is no much larger clone, and no base qualities were kept. The library was obtained by RT-PCR. Sequencing was performed on an Illumina HiSeq 2500. Using fastp at Q25 and MiXCR, TCRdb reprocessed the public reads and kept productive beta chains. Rows with one shared CDR3 protein collapse into an entry with the most common genes and DNA. This sample lists about 780,000 distinct CDR3 sequences; around a sixth were detected once. The ten largest clonotypes hold 11% of the sample. This record belongs to a study of response to subunit inactivated influenza vaccine (dated by TCRdb to about 2018). Background for the entire study: To follow how T cells responded to a trivalent subunit inactivated influenza vaccine, the researchers relied on deep quantitative profiling of the T cell receptor repertoire. Study-wide conclusions, independent of this receptor: The authors suggested that each seasonal influenza vaccination may recruit only a limited number of new T cells.

This TCR came from a man in his fifties or sixties who received an inactivated influenza vaccine. Donor details come from another sample of the same person, matched by shared clones. Source: PBMCs from blood, taken around 5 days after vaccination.

The nucleotide sequence is TGTGCCAGCAGCTTAAAGAGAACGTCAGGACCCTACAATGAGCAGTTCTTC. The encoded protein is CASSLKRTSGPYNEQFF. Recombination joined TRBV7-2 with TRBJ2-1, with no reliable assignment of the D segment. According to the germline V gene, CDR1 reads SGHTA and CDR2 reads FQGNSA. Between the V and J ends, shortened by 2 bases and 2 bases respectively, the junction contains 16 bases. Taken from cysteine to phenylalanine, the CDR3 has 17 residues. Kept here is only the CDR3 DNA, which spans 51 bases and is read in frame from base 1.